Following are 27 T cell receptor beta chains from one sample sequenced in a study of vaccination effects on CD4 cells after COVID-19. Peptide-pool stimulation followed by sequencing identified expanded antigen-specific CD4+ clonotypes in the ViraFEST assay. Culture lasted about ten days before CD4+ T cell isolation. Vaccinated participants had no history of SARS-CoV-2 infection and tested negative for nucleocapsid antibodies. No antigen has been assigned to these receptors. The protocol was immunoSEQ multiplex PCR, while the TCRdb copy is restricted to in-frame clones and leaves out a portion. The table has fewer than 30,000 clones, about two thirds seen once. The material was CD4+ T cells from PBMCs cultured with HCoV-OC43 spike peptides, obtained before COVID-19 vaccination. Documented subset: HCoV-OC43 spike overlapping peptide pool stimulation. These receptors all stem from a human donor who received a COVID-19 vaccine.

In its sample, this clone is medium-sized (0.01 to 0.1%). As DNA, the CDR3 is TGTGCCAGCAGCTTGGACAATTCACCCCTCCACTTT. As protein: CASSLDNSPLHF. The rearrangement links TRBV5-4 to TRBJ1-6, with no clear D. The CDR3 is 12 residues long. Trimming took 0 bases from V and 7 from J, leaving 2 bases between them. Germline CDR1 SGHNT, CDR2 YYREEE (reference sequence).

The chain has TRBV5-1 and TRBJ2-2; 9 positions match TRBD1. V lost 2 bases to trimming and J lost 7 bases; unmatched junction nucleotides: 9. This CDR3 spans 16 amino acids. The germline V gene encodes CDR1 SGHRS and CDR2 YFSETQ. The CDR3 loop reads CASSLRTGVLGGELFF. DNA for the CDR3: TGCGCCAGCAGCTTACGGACAGGGGTACTAGGCGGGGAGCTGTTTTTT.

The chain employs TRBV3-1 (or the pseudogene TRBV3-2) and TRBJ2-1; no definite D call. Germline V gene data show CDR1 as LGHDT and CDR2 as YNNKEL (reference sequence). Trimming took 1 base from V and 0 from J, leaving 7 bases between them. This CDR3 comprises 15 residues. CDR3 amino acids: CASSQGLSSYNEQFF. CDR3 DNA: TGTGCCAGCAGCCAAGGTCTAAGCTCCTACAATGAGCAGTTCTTC.

V is TRBV24-1 and J is TRBJ1-5, with D unclear. Germline-derived CDR1 and CDR2 are KGHDR and SFDVKD. The CDR3 is made up of 14 amino acids. The V and J ends lost 3 bases and 4 bases respectively, with 9 bases between them. The CDR3 loop is CATSDQQNNQPQHF. DNA for the CDR3: TGTGCCACCAGTGATCAACAGAATAATCAGCCCCAGCATTTT.

This chain joins TRBV30 and TRBJ1-2, with a possible D match to TRBD1 (5 bases). Trimming left V 0 bases short and J 1 base short, with 9 bases between. The CDR3 is 14 amino acids. Germline CDR1 reads GTSNPN; CDR2 reads SVGIG (reference sequence). The CDR3 sequence: CAWSVPGINYGYTF. Here the CDR3 DNA reads TGTGCCTGGAGTGTACCAGGGATTAACTATGGCTACACCTTC.

This chain joins TRBV12-5 and TRBJ1-4; D is ambiguous. Per germline, CDR1 LGHNT and CDR2 FRNRAP. The CDR3 consists of 13 residues. Between the trimmed V and J ends, which lost 3 bases and 5 bases, there was a span of 7 bases. The CDR3 DNA sequence: TGTGCTAGTGGTTTACTAGGGAATGAAAAACTGTTTTTT. This encodes CASGLLGNEKLFF.

This chain links TRBV5-1 with TRBJ2-7; 9 bases are a match to TRBD1. Germline CDR1 and CDR2: SGHRS and YFSETQ. The V gene end was trimmed by 7 bases and the J gene end by 6 bases; junction bases not matched to a gene: 14. The CDR3 has 15 residues. This CDR3 is CASSLTPGQGPEQYF. CDR3 nucleotide sequence: TGCGCCAGCTCCTTGACTCCGGGACAGGGACCCGAGCAGTACTTC. The variable domain in full, completed from reference TRBV5-1 and TRBJ2-7, reads KAGVTQTPRYLIKTRGQQVTLSCSPISGHRSVSWYQQTPGQGLQFLFEYFSETQRNKGNFPGRFSGRQFSNSRSEMNVSTLELGDSALYLCASSLTPGQGPEQYFGPGTRLTVT.

This clone appeared once. This chain connects TRBV3-1 (or the pseudogene TRBV3-2) to TRBJ2-1; 7 nucleotides match TRBD2. The CDR3 has 15 amino acids. V shed 2 bases and J 7 bases; nucleotides not matched to a gene: 8. Germline-derived CDR1 and CDR2 are LGHDT and YNNKEL (reference sequence). The chain's CDR3 is CASSQSGGFSNEQFF. The CDR3 coding sequence is TGTGCCAGCAGCCAATCCGGGGGGTTTTCAAATGAGCAGTTCTTC.

The chain combines TRBV24-1 with TRBJ2-2; D perhaps matches TRBD2 (6 bases). The V and J ends lost 2 bases and 1 base respectively, with 7 bases between them. CDR3 size: 15 residues. The germline gives CDR1 KGHDR, CDR2 SFDVKD. This chain's CDR3 is CATSDSGGNTGELFF. The CDR3 bases are TGTGCCACCAGTGATTCCGGGGGGAACACCGGGGAGCTGTTTTTT.

This clone has just one count. V and J are TRBV27 and TRBJ2-5; D is possibly TRBD1 (5 bases). Trimming shortened V by 3 bases and J by 4 bases, and 9 bases separated the two germline ends. The CDR3 contains 13 residues. CDR1 and CDR2 from the germline V gene are MNHEY and SMNVEV (reference sequence). DNA of the CDR3: TGTGCCAGCAGTTTCAGGGTCCGAGAGACCCAGTACTTC. It is translated as CASSFRVRETQYF.

The genes are TRBV4-1 and TRBJ2-5; D might be TRBD2 (5 bases). The CDR3 covers 14 residues. Per the germline V gene, CDR1 is MGHRA and CDR2 is YSYEKL. V was trimmed by 0 bases and J by 5 bases, leaving 10 bases between them. CDR3 amino acids: CASSQDGRRETQYF. In DNA, the CDR3 is TGCGCCAGCAGCCAAGATGGCAGGAGGGAGACCCAGTACTTC.

This chain links TRBV5-1 with TRBJ2-3; 9 bases map to TRBD1. CDR1 is SGHRS, CDR2 YFSETQ, per germline. With 2 bases clipped from V and 5 bases from J, the junction kept 3 bases outside the gene matches. This CDR3 region has 14 residues. CDR3 amino acids: CASSLQGAKDTQYF. In nucleotides, the CDR3 is TGCGCCAGCAGCTTACAGGGGGCGAAAGATACGCAGTATTTT.

The chain combines TRBV5-1 with TRBJ1-2; D may be TRBD1 (6 bases). V was trimmed by 5 bases and J by 4 bases, leaving 15 bases between them. CDR1 and CDR2 (germline): SGHRS, YFSETQ. The CDR3 has 14 residues. The CDR3 bases are TGCGCCAGCAGATCGACAGGATCTGGCTATGGCTACACCTTC. It yields the protein CASRSTGSGYGYTF. Supplemented by reference TRBV5-1 and TRBJ1-2, the full variable domain reads KAGVTQTPRYLIKTRGQQVTLSCSPISGHRSVSWYQQTPGQGLQFLFEYFSETQRNKGNFPGRFSGRQFSNSRSEMNVSTLELGDSALYLCASRSTGSGYGYTFGSGTRLTVV.

The sample holds a few counts of this clone. J is TRBJ1-6 and V is TRBV7-2; D gene ambiguous. This CDR3 is 14 amino acids long. The V gene's germline CDR1 is SGHTA and CDR2 FQGNSA. V shed 2 bases and J shed 10 bases, with 12 bases lying between them. The CDR3 loop reads CASSLQSRISPLHF. The CDR3 coding sequence is TGTGCCAGCAGCTTACAAAGTCGGATCTCACCCCTCCACTTT.

A single count supports this clone. This chain connects TRBV11-2 to TRBJ1-1; no clear D. Germline-derived CDR1 and CDR2 are SGHAT and FQNNGV. CDR3 length: 16 residues. Trimming removed 0 bases at V and 5 bases at J, with 16 bases between. In DNA form, the CDR3 reads TGTGCCAGCAGCTTAGAGTTAGGTAAGGCAAGGACTGAAGCTTTCTTT. This gives the protein CASSLELGKARTEAFF.

This clone was counted a few times. This chain links TRBV5-1 with TRBJ1-2; no reliable D call. The CDR3 consists of 13 residues. The V gene's germline CDR1 is SGHRS and CDR2 YFSETQ. The V end lost 4 bases, the J end lost 6 bases, and 13 bases lay between the germline ends. The CDR3 spells CASSATATHGYTF. DNA of the CDR3: TGCGCCAGCAGCGCGACGGCGACTCATGGCTACACCTTC.

V is TRBV25-1 and J is TRBJ2-5, with D possibly being TRBD2 (6 bases). V was trimmed by 3 bases and J by 5 bases, leaving 13 bases between them. Germline V lookup: CDR1 MGHDK, CDR2 SYGVNS. This CDR3 has 14 amino acids. CDR3 sequence: CASSEGLRGETQYF. The CDR3 bases are TGTGCCAGCAGTGAGGGACTCCGGGGCGAGACCCAGTACTTC.

This clone has a single count. The rearrangement links TRBV10-2 to TRBJ1-2; the match to TRBD1 covers 8 bases. CDR3 length equals 13 residues. The junction had 5 bases not matched to a gene; V was cut back by 3 bases and J by 8 bases. Germline V gene data show CDR1 as WSHSY and CDR2 as SAAADI. CDR3 region: CASSDQGALGYTF. The CDR3 DNA reads TGCGCCAGCAGTGACCAGGGGGCGCTGGGCTACACCTTC.

The J gene is TRBJ2-3, the V gene TRBV3-1 (or the pseudogene TRBV3-2), with 8 bases fitting TRBD2. V trimming: 4 bases; J trimming: 14 bases; junction bases outside the gene matches: 11. CDR1 LGHDT and CDR2 YNNKEL come from the germline V gene (reference sequence). The CDR3 consists of 13 residues. As DNA, the CDR3 is TGTGCCAGCAGCCCCACGGATAGCGGGGCCCGGTATTTT. It specifies CASSPTDSGARYF.

This sequence joins TRBV5-1 and TRBJ2-7, with 9 bases fitting TRBD2. The CDR3 consists of 15 residues. Trimming removed 1 base from V and 1 base from J; junction bases left unmatched: 3. The germline CDR1 and CDR2 sequences are SGHRS and YFSETQ. The DNA for the CDR3 is TGCGCCAGCAGCTTGCGCGGGGGGGCGTCCTACGAGCAGTACTTC. Residues: CASSLRGGASYEQYF.

This clone was observed a handful of times. V gene TRBV4-2 combines with J gene TRBJ2-2; D unresolved. The ends were cut back, 0 bases at V and 6 bases at J, with 14 bases in the middle. Germline-derived CDR1 and CDR2 are LGHNA and YNFKEQ. The CDR3 consists of 16 residues. This chain's CDR3 is CASSQESRLSAGELFF. The CDR3 DNA reads TGTGCCAGCAGCCAAGAATCTCGGCTATCGGCCGGGGAGCTGTTTTTT.

This clone was recorded once. The genes are TRBV6-6 and TRBJ2-3; 14 bases match TRBD2. CDR3 length equals 18 residues. The germline V gene encodes CDR1 MNHNY and CDR2 SVGAGI (reference sequence). The V gene end was trimmed by 5 bases and the J gene end by 1 base; junction bases not matched to a gene: 8. In DNA, the CDR3 is TGTGCCAGCAGTCCCGGGACTAGCGGGAGAATGGGCACAGATACGCAGTATTTT. Amino acids: CASSPGTSGRMGTDTQYF.

J is TRBJ1-1 and V is TRBV5-6, with 9 nucleotides matching TRBD1. Germline values: CDR1 SGHDT, CDR2 YYEEEE. The CDR3 has 11 residues. V gave up 6 bases and J gave up 11 bases; unmatched junction bases: 5. DNA for the CDR3: TGTGCCAGCAACAGGGGGCCGGAGGCTTTCTTT. This sequence encodes CASNRGPEAFF.

This sequence joins TRBV2 and TRBJ2-1; 9 bases align to TRBD1. V shed 3 bases and J 2 bases; nucleotides not matched to a gene: 5. The CDR3 is made up of 16 amino acids. Germline CDR1 SNHLY, CDR2 FYNNEI. As DNA, the CDR3 is TGTGCCAGCAGTGACCGCCGGGACAGGGCCTACAATGAGCAGTTCTTC. Translating gives CASSDRRDRAYNEQFF.

The DNA for the CDR3 is TGTGCCAGCAGTGAAGGTGGCAGGGGTAGGTTCACTGAAGCTTTCTTT. Amino acids: CASSEGGRGRFTEAFF. The rearrangement joins TRBV6-1 to TRBJ1-1, with TRBD1 as a possible D gene (6 bases). V dropped 1 base and J dropped 4 bases, with 16 bases sitting between them. The CDR3 spans 16 residues. Germline V gene data show CDR1 as MNHNS and CDR2 as SASEGT.

The V gene is TRBV12-3 or TRBV12-4, the J gene TRBJ1-1, with 10 bases identical to TRBD1. This CDR3 is built from 13 residues. With V trimmed by 7 bases and J by 5 bases, 4 bases remained unmatched. Here the CDR3 DNA reads TGTGCCAGCAACGGACAGGGGGGGACTGAAGCTTTCTTT. This translates into CASNGQGGTEAFF.

The rearrangement links TRBV6-5 to TRBJ2-5; 8 nucleotides align to TRBD2. V trimming: 8 bases; J trimming: 2 bases; junction bases outside the gene matches: 7. Per the germline V gene, CDR1 is MNHEY and CDR2 is SVGAGI. The CDR3 extends over 14 amino acids. CDR3 amino acids: CASRAAGGQETQYF. The CDR3 nucleotides are TGTGCCAGCCGCGCGGCGGGGGGACAAGAGACCCAGTACTTC.